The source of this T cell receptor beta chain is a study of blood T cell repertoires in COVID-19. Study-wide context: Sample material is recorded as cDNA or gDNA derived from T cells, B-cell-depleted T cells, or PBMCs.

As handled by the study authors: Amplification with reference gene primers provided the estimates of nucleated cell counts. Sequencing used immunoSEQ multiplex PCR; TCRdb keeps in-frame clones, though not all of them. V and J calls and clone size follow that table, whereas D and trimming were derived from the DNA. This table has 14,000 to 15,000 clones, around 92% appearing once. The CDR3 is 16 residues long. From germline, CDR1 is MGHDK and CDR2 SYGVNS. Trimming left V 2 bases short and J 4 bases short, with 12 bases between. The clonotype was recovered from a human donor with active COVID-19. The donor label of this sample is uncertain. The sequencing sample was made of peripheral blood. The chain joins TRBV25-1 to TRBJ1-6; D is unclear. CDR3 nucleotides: TGTGCCAGCAGTGAAGGGAGACGGCGTTATAATTCACCCCTCCACTTT. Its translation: CASSEGRRRYNSPLHF.